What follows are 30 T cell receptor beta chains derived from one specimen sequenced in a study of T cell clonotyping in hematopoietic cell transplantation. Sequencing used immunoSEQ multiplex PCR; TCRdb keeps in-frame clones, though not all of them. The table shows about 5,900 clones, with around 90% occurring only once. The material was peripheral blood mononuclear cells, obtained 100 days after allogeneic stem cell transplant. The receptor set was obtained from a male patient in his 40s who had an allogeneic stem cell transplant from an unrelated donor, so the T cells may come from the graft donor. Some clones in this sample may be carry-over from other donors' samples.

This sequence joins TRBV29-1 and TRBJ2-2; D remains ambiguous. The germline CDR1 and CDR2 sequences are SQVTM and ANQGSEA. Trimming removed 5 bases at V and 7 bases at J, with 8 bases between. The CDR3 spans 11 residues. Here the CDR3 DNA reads TGCAGCGTTTCCTTCGGCGGGGAGCTGTTTTTT. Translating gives CSVSFGGELFF.

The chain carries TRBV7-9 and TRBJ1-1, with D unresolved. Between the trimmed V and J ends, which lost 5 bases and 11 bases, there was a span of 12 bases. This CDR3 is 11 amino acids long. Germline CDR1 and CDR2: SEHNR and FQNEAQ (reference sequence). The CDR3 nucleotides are TGTGCCAGCAGCCGGAGCAATATGGCTTTCTTT. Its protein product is CASSRSNMAFF. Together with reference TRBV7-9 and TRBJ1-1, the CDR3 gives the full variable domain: DTGVSQNPRHKITKRGQNVTFRCDPISEHNRLYWYRQTLGQGPEFLTYFQNEAQLEKSRLLSDRFSAERPKGSFSTLEIQRTEQGDSAMYLCASSRSNMAFFGQGTRLTVV.

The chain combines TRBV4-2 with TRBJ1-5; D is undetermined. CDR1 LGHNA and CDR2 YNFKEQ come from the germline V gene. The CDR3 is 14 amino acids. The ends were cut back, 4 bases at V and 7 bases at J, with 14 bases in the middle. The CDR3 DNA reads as TGTGCCAGCAGCCGGGAATTACGTGGCCAGCCCCAGCATTTT. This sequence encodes CASSRELRGQPQHF.

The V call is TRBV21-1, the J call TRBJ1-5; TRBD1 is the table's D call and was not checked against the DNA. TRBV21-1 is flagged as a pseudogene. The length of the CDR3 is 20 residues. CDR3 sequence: CASSTKGMYSQRAGNQPQHF. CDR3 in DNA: TGTGCCAGCAGCACAAAGGGGATGTACAGCCAAAGGGCGGGCAATCAGCCCCAGCATTTT.

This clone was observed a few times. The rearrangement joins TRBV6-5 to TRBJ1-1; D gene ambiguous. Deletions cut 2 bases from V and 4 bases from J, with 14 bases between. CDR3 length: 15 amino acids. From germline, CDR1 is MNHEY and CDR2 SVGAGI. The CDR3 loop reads CASSYAANLGTEAFF. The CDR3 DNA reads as TGTGCCAGCAGTTACGCGGCCAACCTGGGCACTGAAGCTTTCTTT.

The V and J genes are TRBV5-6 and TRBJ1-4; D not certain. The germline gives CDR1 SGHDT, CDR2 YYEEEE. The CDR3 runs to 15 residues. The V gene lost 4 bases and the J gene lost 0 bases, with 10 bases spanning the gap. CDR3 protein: CASSPTGTTNEKLFF. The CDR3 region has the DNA TGTGCCAGCAGCCCAACCGGTACAACTAATGAAAAACTGTTTTTT.

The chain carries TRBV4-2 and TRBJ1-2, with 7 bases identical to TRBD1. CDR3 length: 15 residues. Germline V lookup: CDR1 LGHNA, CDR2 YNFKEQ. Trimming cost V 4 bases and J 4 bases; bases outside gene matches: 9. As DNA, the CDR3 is TGTGCCAGCAGCCCATCCCAGGGGGGAACCTATGGCTACACCTTC. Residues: CASSPSQGGTYGYTF.

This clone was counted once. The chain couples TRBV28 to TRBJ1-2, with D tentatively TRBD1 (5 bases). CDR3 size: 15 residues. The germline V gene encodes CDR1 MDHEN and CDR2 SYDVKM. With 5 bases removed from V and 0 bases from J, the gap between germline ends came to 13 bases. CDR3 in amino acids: CASSHLGTANYGYTF. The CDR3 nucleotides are TGTGCCAGCAGTCACCTGGGGACGGCTAACTATGGCTACACCTTC.

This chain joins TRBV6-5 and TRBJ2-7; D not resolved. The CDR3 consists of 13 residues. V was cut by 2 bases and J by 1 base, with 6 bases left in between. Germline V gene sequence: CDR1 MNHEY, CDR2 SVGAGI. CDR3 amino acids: CASSYQVSYEQYF. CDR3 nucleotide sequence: TGTGCCAGCAGTTACCAAGTTTCCTACGAGCAGTACTTC.

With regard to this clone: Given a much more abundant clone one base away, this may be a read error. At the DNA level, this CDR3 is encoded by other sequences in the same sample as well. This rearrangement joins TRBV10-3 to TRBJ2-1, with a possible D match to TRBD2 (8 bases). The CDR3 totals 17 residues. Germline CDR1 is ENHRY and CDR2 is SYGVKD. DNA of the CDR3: TGCGCCATCAGTGAGTTTCCAGGGGGGCAGACTAGCGATGAGCAGTTCTTC. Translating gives CAISEFPGGQTSDEQFF.

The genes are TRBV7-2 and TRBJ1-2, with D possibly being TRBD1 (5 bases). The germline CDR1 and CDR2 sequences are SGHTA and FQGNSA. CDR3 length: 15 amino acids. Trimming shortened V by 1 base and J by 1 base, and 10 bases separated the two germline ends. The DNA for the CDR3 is TGTGCCAGCAGCTTAGAGTGGGGCGGTAACTATGGCTACACCTTC. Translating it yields CASSLEWGGNYGYTF.

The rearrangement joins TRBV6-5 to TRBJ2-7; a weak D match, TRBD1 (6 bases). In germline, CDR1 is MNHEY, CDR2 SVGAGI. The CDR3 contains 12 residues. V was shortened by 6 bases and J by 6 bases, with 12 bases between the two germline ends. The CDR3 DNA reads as TGTGCCAGCAGGGATCGAGGGGGCGAGCAGTACTTC. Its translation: CASRDRGGEQYF.

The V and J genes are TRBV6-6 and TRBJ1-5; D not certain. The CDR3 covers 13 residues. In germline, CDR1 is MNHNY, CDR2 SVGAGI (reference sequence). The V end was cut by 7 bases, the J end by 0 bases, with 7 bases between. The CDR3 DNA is TGTGCCAGCATGGGCTATAGCAATCAGCCCCAGCATTTT. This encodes CASMGYSNQPQHF.

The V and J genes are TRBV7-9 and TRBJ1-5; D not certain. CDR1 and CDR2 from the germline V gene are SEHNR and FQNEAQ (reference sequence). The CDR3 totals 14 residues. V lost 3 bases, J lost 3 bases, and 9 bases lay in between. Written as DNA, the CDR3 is TGTGCCAGCAGCTTTATGGGTATCAATCAGCCCCAGCATTTT. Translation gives CASSFMGINQPQHF.

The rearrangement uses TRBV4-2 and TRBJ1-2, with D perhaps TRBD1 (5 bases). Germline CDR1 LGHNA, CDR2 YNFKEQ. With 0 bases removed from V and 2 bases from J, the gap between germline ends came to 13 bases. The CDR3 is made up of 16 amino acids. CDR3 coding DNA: TGTGCCAGCAGCCAAGATCTGCCGGGGACCAACTATGGCTACACCTTC. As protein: CASSQDLPGTNYGYTF.

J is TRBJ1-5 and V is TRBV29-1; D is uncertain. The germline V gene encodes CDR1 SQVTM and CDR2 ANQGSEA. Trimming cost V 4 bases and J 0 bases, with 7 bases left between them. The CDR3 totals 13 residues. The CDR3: CSVGDYSNQPQHF. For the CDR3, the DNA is TGCAGCGTTGGGGATTATAGCAATCAGCCCCAGCATTTT.

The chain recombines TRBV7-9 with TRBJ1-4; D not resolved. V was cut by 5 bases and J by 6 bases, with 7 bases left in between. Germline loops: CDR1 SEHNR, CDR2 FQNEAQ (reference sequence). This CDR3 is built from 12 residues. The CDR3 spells CASSQTYEKLFF. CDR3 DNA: TGTGCCAGCAGCCAGACTTATGAAAAACTGTTTTTT. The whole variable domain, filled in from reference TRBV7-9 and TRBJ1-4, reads DTGVSQNPRHKITKRGQNVTFRCDPISEHNRLYWYRQTLGQGPEFLTYFQNEAQLEKSRLLSDRFSAERPKGSFSTLEIQRTEQGDSAMYLCASSQTYEKLFFGSGTQLSVL.

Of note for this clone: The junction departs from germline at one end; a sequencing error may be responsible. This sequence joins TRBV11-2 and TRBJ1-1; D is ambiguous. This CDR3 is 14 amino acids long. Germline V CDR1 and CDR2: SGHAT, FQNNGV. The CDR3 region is CASSLEDDVPPLVF. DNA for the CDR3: TGTGCCAGCAGCTTAGAGGATGATGTTCCTCCCCTGGTCTTT.

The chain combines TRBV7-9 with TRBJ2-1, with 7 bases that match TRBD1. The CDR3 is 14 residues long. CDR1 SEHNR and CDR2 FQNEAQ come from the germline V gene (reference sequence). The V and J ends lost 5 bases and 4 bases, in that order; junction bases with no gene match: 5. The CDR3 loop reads CASSEGQMYNEQFF. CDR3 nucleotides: TGTGCCAGCAGCGAGGGACAGATGTACAATGAGCAGTTCTTC. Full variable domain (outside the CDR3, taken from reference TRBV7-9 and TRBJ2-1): DTGVSQNPRHKITKRGQNVTFRCDPISEHNRLYWYRQTLGQGPEFLTYFQNEAQLEKSRLLSDRFSAERPKGSFSTLEIQRTEQGDSAMYLCASSEGQMYNEQFFGPGTRLTVL.

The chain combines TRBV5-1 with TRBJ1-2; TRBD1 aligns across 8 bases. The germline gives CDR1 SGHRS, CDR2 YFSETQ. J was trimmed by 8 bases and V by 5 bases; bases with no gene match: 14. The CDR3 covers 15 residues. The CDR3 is CASSYNDRGLGGYTF. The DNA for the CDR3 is TGCGCCAGCAGTTATAACGACAGGGGCTTAGGGGGCTACACCTTC.

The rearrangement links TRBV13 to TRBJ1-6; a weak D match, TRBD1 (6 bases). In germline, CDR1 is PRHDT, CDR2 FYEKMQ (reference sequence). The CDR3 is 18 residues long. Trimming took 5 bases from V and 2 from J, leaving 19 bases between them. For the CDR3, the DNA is TGTGCCAGCAGCGGGGGCGGGACGATGGGTCCCTATAATTCACCCCTCCACTTT. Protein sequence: CASSGGGTMGPYNSPLHF.

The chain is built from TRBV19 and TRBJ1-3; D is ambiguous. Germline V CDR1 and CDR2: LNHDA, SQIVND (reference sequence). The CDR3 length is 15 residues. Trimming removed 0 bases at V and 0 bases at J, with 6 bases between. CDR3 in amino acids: CASSIDWDSGNTIYF. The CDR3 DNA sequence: TGTGCCAGTAGTATAGACTGGGACTCTGGAAACACCATATATTTT.

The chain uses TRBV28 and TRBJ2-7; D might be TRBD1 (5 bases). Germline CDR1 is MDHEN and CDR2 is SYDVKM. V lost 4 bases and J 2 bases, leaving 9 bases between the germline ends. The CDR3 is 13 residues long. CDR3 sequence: CASSSSDTYEQYF. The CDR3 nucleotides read TGTGCCAGCAGTTCCTCGGACACCTACGAGCAGTACTTC.

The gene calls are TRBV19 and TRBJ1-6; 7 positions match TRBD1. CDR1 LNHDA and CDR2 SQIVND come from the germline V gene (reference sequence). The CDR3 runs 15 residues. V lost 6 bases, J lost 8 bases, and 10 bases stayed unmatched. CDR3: CASSDQGGWDSPLHF. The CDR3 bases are TGTGCCAGTAGCGATCAGGGGGGATGGGATTCACCCCTCCACTTT.

The CDR3 reads CASSVVAESSYNEQFF. The CDR3 DNA reads as TGTGCCAGCAGCGTAGTAGCGGAGAGCTCCTACAATGAGCAGTTCTTC. The rearrangement links TRBV9 to TRBJ2-1; perhaps TRBD2 as D (6 bases). CDR3 size: 16 residues. The V and J ends lost 0 bases and 0 bases respectively, with 10 bases between them. Germline assignment: CDR1 SGDLS and CDR2 YYNGEE.

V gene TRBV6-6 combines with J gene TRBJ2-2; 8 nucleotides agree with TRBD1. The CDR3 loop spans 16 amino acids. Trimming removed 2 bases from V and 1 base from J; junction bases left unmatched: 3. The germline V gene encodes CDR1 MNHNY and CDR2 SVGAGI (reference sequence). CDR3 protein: CASSYHGTGNTGELFF. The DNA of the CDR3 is TGTGCCAGCAGTTACCACGGGACAGGGAACACCGGGGAGCTGTTTTTT.

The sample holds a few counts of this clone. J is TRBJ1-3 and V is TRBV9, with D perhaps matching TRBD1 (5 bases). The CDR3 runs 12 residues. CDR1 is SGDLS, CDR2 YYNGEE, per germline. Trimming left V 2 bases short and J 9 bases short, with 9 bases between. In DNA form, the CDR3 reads TGTGCCAGCAGCGTCCGGGGGGGCACCATATATTTT. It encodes CASSVRGGTIYF.

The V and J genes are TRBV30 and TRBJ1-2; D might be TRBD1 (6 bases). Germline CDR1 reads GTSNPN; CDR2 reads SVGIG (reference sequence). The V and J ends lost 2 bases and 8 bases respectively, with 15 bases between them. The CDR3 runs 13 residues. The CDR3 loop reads CAWSRGRTEGYTF. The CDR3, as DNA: TGTGCCTGGAGTCGGGGTCGGACAGAAGGCTACACCTTC.

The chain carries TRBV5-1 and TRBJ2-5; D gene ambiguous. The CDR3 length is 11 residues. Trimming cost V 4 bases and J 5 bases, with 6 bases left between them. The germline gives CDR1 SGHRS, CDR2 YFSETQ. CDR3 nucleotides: TGCGCCAGCAGCCTGAGGGAGACCCAGTACTTC. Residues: CASSLRETQYF.

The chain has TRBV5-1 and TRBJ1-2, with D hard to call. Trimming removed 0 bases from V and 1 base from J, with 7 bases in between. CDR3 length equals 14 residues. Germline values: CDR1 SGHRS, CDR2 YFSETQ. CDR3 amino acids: CASSLDVYNYGYTF. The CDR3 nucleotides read TGCGCCAGCAGCTTGGACGTCTATAACTATGGCTACACCTTC.